One and the same sample provided the 22 T cell receptor beta chains below, sequenced in a study of CD8 T cells in Susac syndrome. Reverse transcription of roughly 0.45 to 1 ug RNA used random hexamers. TCRdb reanalysed the immunoSEQ multiplex PCR reads using MiXCR and keeps one entry per CDR3 protein. Of roughly 130,000 distinct CDR3 sequences listed, about 96% are singletons. The sample was CD4+ T cells from PBMCs. Receptors originate from a human donor in good health.

The chain recombines TRBV21-1 with TRBJ2-7. TRBV21-1 is described as a pseudogene. This CDR3 spans 12 amino acids. CDR3: CASSKAINEQYF. CDR3 DNA: TGTGCCAGCAGCAAAGCTATTAACGAGCAGTACTTC.

This chain joins TRBV3-1 and TRBJ2-7; D call uncertain. This CDR3 has 16 amino acids. The V and J ends lost 3 bases and 3 bases respectively, with 18 bases between them. Germline V gene sequence: CDR1 LGHDT, CDR2 YNNKEL (reference sequence). The chain's CDR3 is CASSQRPVGGGYEQYF. The CDR3 DNA reads as TGTGCCAGCAGCCAGAGGCCTGTAGGTGGCGGCTACGAGCAGTACTTC.

The J gene is TRBJ2-2, the V gene TRBV3-1; tentatively, D is TRBD1 or TRBD2 (5 bases each). The length of the CDR3 is 15 residues. Germline V gene sequence: CDR1 LGHDT, CDR2 YNNKEL (reference sequence). V was cut by 1 base and J by 6 bases, with 12 bases left in between. CDR3 bases: TGTGCCAGCAGCCAAGTGGTGGGGGACCCCGGGGAGCTGTTTTTT. Residues: CASSQVVGDPGELFF.

The V call is TRBV3-1, the J call TRBJ1-1; D is perhaps TRBD1 (6 bases). The CDR3 runs to 14 residues. The V end lost 3 bases, the J end lost 1 base, and 9 bases lay between the germline ends. Germline CDR1 and CDR2: LGHDT and YNNKEL (reference sequence). The CDR3 DNA reads as TGTGCCAGCAGCCAGTCACAGGGGAACACTGAAGCTTTCTTT. Translating gives CASSQSQGNTEAFF.

The chain uses TRBV12-3 or TRBV12-4 and TRBJ1-1, with unresolved D. Trimming removed 5 bases at V and 1 base at J, with 11 bases between. The CDR3 spans 14 residues. CDR3 residues: CASSVRESNTEAFF. The CDR3 DNA sequence: TGTGCCAGCAGTGTACGAGAGTCGAACACTGAAGCTTTCTTT.

This clonotype appeared a single time. The CDR3 DNA is TGTGCCGGAAAAGGAGGGCAAGAGACCCAGTACTTC. This sequence encodes CAGKGGQETQYF. V and J are TRBV6-1 and TRBJ2-5, with D perhaps TRBD2 (6 bases). Deletions cut 11 bases from V and 2 bases from J, with 12 bases between. Per germline, CDR1 MNHNS and CDR2 SASEGT. The CDR3 spans 12 residues.

The chain uses TRBV27 and TRBJ1-1; 7 bases fit TRBD1. Looked up from germline, CDR1 is MNHEY and CDR2 is SMNVEV (reference sequence). After removal of 1 base from V and 2 bases from J, the junction contained 1 base not matched to a gene. The CDR3 length is 14 residues. CDR3 nucleotides: TGTGCCAGCAGTTTATACAGGGGAAACACTGAAGCTTTCTTT. Translating gives CASSLYRGNTEAFF.

The chain employs TRBV28 and TRBJ2-2; D remains ambiguous. V was clipped by 7 bases and J by 4 bases, with 19 bases between them. The V gene's germline CDR1 is MDHEN and CDR2 SYDVKM. This CDR3 comprises 16 residues. The CDR3 loop is CASTWGGMGRTGELFF. CDR3 DNA sequence: TGTGCCAGCACCTGGGGTGGGATGGGTCGCACCGGGGAGCTGTTTTTT.

This rearrangement joins TRBV6-2 or TRBV6-3 to TRBJ2-3; 8 bases are shared with TRBD2. CDR3 length: 16 residues. Germline V CDR1 and CDR2: MNHEY, SVGEGT. J was trimmed by 5 bases and V by 2 bases; bases with no gene match: 9. CDR3 residues: CASSYTAPGLGDTQYF. CDR3 coding DNA: TGTGCCAGCAGTTACACCGCGCCGGGACTAGGAGATACGCAGTATTTT.

The chain uses TRBV27 and TRBJ1-1; no firm D call. CDR3 length: 15 amino acids. CDR1 MNHEY and CDR2 SMNVEV come from the germline V gene (reference sequence). Deletions cut 4 bases from V and 3 bases from J, with 15 bases between. The CDR3 spells CASSSPPGRDTEAFF. CDR3 nucleotides: TGTGCCAGCAGTTCCCCGCCCGGACGCGACACTGAAGCTTTCTTT.

The chain carries TRBV5-4 and TRBJ2-3, with D maybe TRBD1 (6 bases). The CDR3 loop spans 14 amino acids. In germline, CDR1 is SGHNT, CDR2 YYREEE (reference sequence). V dropped 2 bases and J dropped 2 bases, with 9 bases sitting between them. The CDR3 sequence is CASSFGQFTDTQYF. CDR3 DNA sequence: TGTGCCAGCAGCTTCGGACAGTTCACAGATACGCAGTATTTT.

V usage is TRBV6-2 or TRBV6-3 and J usage is TRBJ1-5, with D unclear. The CDR3 loop spans 11 amino acids. Germline V gene lookup returns CDR1 MNHEY and CDR2 SVGEGT. V lost 6 bases, J lost 11 bases, and 11 bases lay in between. CDR3 residues: CASSSSGAQHF. The DNA for the CDR3 is TGTGCCAGCAGCTCATCGGGCGCCCAGCATTTT.

The V and J genes are TRBV5-1 and TRBJ2-3; D is perhaps TRBD2 (6 bases). The CDR3 is 13 amino acids. The V gene lost 3 bases and the J gene lost 5 bases, with 10 bases spanning the gap. Germline assignment: CDR1 SGHRS and CDR2 YFSETQ. DNA for the CDR3: TGCGCCAGCAGCTGGGGGGATGGAGATACGCAGTATTTT. It is translated as CASSWGDGDTQYF.

This sequence joins TRBV4-1 and TRBJ1-1, with D possibly TRBD1 on 5 matching bases. This CDR3 is built from 15 residues. With 4 bases removed from V and 4 bases from J, the gap between germline ends came to 16 bases. Germline V CDR1 and CDR2: MGHRA, YSYEKL. CDR3 in DNA: TGCGCCAGCAGCCTGAACCCGGGGGAGGGCACTGAAGCTTTCTTT. This sequence encodes CASSLNPGEGTEAFF.

The rearrangement uses TRBV5-1 and TRBJ2-3; no reliable D call. The CDR3 runs to 15 residues. Trimming cost V 4 bases and J 2 bases, with 14 bases left between them. Germline CDR1 SGHRS, CDR2 YFSETQ. The chain's CDR3 is CASSHRAVDTDTQYF. DNA of the CDR3: TGCGCCAGCAGCCACCGGGCGGTAGACACAGATACGCAGTATTTT.

This sequence joins TRBV14 and TRBJ2-1, with D maybe TRBD2 (6 bases). The germline V gene encodes CDR1 SGHDN and CDR2 FVKESK. The V end lost 6 bases, the J end lost 4 bases, and 16 bases lay between the germline ends. CDR3 length: 15 residues. The CDR3 DNA follows: TGTGCCAGCAGTCCCCTTGGCGGGATTTACAATGAGCAGTTCTTC. Translation: CASSPLGGIYNEQFF.

CDR3 bases: TGTGCCAGCGCCGAGGTCACTGAAGCTTTCTTT. It codes for CASAEVTEAFF. The rearrangement uses TRBV18 and TRBJ1-1; no clear D gene. The CDR3 length is 11 residues. V lost 8 bases and J 4 bases, leaving 8 bases between the germline ends. Per germline, CDR1 KGHSH and CDR2 LQKENI.

The rearrangement joins TRBV5-1 to TRBJ2-5, with 9 bases aligning to TRBD2. Germline values: CDR1 SGHRS, CDR2 YFSETQ. The CDR3 is made up of 13 amino acids. The ends lost 6 bases at V and 4 bases at J; junction bases unmatched: 4. CDR3 sequence: CASNLAGPETQYF. The DNA for the CDR3 is TGCGCCAGCAACCTAGCGGGACCAGAGACCCAGTACTTC.

This chain uses TRBV5-1 with TRBJ2-7, with TRBD1 as a possible D gene (6 bases). The CDR3 runs 15 residues. Trimming shortened V by 1 base and J by 0 bases, and 11 bases separated the two germline ends. CDR1 is SGHRS and CDR2 is YFSETQ in the germline V gene. The CDR3 loop is CASSLQGQSSYEQYF. The CDR3 nucleotides read TGCGCCAGCAGCTTGCAAGGACAGAGCTCCTACGAGCAGTACTTC.

V and J are TRBV5-1 and TRBJ2-1, with 8 bases aligning to TRBD2. The CDR3 loop spans 15 amino acids. Germline-derived CDR1 and CDR2 are SGHRS and YFSETQ. V lost 4 bases, J lost 5 bases, and 8 bases stayed unmatched. As DNA, the CDR3 is TGCGCCAGCAGCCTTACTAGCGGAAGGGACAATGAGCAGTTCTTC. It encodes CASSLTSGRDNEQFF.

This rearrangement joins TRBV5-1 to TRBJ2-1; D remains ambiguous. This CDR3 is built from 14 residues. Trimming pared 0 bases from V and 10 bases from J, leaving 14 bases between. Germline V gene lookup returns CDR1 SGHRS and CDR2 YFSETQ. This CDR3 is CASSLETRQAEQFF. As DNA, the CDR3 is TGCGCCAGCAGCTTGGAAACGCGCCAAGCCGAGCAGTTCTTC.

The chain couples TRBV29-1 to TRBJ1-2, with TRBD1 identical over 7 bases. The germline gives CDR1 SQVTM, CDR2 ANQGSEA. The V gene end was trimmed by 3 bases and the J gene end by 3 bases; junction bases not matched to a gene: 7. The CDR3 extends over 14 amino acids. The chain's CDR3 is CSVDKDRKHYGYTF. DNA of the CDR3: TGCAGCGTTGATAAGGACAGGAAACACTATGGCTACACCTTC.